The clone carrying this T cell receptor (beta chain) is deemed medium-sized (0.01 to 0.1%). Antigen: not known. Germline CDR1 reads SGHAT; CDR2 reads FQDESV (reference sequence). CDR3 length: 16 amino acids. V dropped 2 bases and J dropped 7; count of bases not matched to a gene: 11. The tissue used was unsorted bulk material of roughly 17-34 mg. RNA and DNA were co-extracted from it with the AllPrep DNA/RNA mini kit. Treatment-naive at the time, the patients had chronic HBV infection. The data belong to a study of tumor-infiltrating lymphocytes in primary liver carcinoma. Study-wide context: Tumors measured about 4 to 10 cm and were stage T1-T3 N0M0.

Notes on the study in general: Tumors had a top-250-clone fraction that was significantly higher than blood (p = 0.039). Pairs of tumor regions overlapped more than tumor-adjacent and tumor-blood pairs did.

TCR beta cDNA was made from 450 to 550 ng total RNA with a constant-region primer. Each TCR beta library was derived from three nested multiplex PCR rounds that employed slightly modified ARM-PCR. Use of TRBV1-TRBV30 forward primers with a C-beta reverse primer characterized the first two PCR rounds, which lasted nine to eleven cycles each. TCRdb re-derived calls from the multiplex PCR reads in MiXCR, one entry per CDR3 protein. The sample contains 100,000 to 150,000 distinct CDR3 sequences, roughly 69% of which appear only once. The chain joins TRBV11-1 to TRBJ2-7; 10 bases map to TRBD1. Material for sequencing was liver tumor tissue from sampling region 1. Subset of the sample: tumor region T1, superior pole. This clonotype originated in a woman aged 60-75 years with primary liver carcinoma and hepatitis B virus infection. The CDR3 here is CASSLQNPGQGTEQYF. CDR3 bases: TGTGCCAGCAGCTTACAAAATCCGGGACAGGGGACTGAGCAGTACTTC.